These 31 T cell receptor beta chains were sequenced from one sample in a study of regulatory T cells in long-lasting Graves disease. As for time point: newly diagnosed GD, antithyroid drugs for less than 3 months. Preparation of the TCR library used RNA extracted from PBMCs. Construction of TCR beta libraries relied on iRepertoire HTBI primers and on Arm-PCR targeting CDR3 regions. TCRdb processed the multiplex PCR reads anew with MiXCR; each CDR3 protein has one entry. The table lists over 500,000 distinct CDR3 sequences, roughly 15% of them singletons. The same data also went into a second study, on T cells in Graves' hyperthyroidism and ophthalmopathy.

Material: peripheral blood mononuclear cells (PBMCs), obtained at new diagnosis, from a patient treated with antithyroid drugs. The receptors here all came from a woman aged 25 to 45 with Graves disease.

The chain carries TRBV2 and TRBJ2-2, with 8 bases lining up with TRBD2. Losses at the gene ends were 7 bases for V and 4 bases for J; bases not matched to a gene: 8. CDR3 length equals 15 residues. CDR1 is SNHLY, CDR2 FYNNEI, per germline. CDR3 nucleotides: TGTGCCAGCACTGGAGGGCTAGCGGGCACCGGGGAGCTGTTTTTT. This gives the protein CASTGGLAGTGELFF.

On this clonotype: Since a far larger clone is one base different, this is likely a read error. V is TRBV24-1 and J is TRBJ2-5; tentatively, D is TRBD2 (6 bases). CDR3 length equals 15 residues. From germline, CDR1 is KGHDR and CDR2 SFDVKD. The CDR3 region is CATSDLTRDLNEHFF. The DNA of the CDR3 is TGTGCCACCAGTGATTTGACGCGGGACCTGAATGAGCACTTCTTC.

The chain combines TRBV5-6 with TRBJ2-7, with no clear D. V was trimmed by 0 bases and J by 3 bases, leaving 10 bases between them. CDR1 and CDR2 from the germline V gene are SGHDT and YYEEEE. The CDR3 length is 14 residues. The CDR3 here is CASSLGSMNYEQYF. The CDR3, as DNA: TGTGCCAGCAGCTTGGGCAGTATGAACTACGAGCAGTACTTC.

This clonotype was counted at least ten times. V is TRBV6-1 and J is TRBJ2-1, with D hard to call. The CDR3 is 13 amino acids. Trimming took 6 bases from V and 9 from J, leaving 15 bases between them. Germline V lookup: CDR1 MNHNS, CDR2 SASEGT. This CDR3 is CASRALGKGEQFF. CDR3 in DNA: TGTGCCAGCAGGGCCCTAGGGAAAGGTGAGCAGTTCTTC.

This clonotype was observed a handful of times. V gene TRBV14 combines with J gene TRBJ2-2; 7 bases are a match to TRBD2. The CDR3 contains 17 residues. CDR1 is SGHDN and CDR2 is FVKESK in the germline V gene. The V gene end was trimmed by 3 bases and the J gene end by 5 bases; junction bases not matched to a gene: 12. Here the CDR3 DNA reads TGTGCCAGCAGCCATGGTCCGGGAGGTTTTAGGACCGGGGAGCTGTTTTTT. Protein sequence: CASSHGPGGFRTGELFF.

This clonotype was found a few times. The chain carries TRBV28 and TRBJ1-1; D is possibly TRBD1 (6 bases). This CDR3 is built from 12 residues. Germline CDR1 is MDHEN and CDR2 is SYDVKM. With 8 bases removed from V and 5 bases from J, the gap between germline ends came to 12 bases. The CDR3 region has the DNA TGTGCCAGCTACAGGGAAGGTACTGAAGCTTTCTTT. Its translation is CASYREGTEAFF.

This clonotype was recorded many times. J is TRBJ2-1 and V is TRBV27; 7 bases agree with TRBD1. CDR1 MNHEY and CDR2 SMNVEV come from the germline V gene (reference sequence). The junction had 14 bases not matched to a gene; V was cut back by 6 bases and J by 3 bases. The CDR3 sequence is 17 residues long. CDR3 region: CASSWVNRGEDYNEQFF. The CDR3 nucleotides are TGTGCCAGCAGCTGGGTAAACAGGGGAGAGGACTACAATGAGCAGTTCTTC.

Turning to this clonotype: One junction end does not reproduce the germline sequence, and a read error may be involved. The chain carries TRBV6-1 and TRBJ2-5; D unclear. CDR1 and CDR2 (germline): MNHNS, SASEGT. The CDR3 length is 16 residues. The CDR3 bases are TGCGCCAGCAGTGAAGCTGGGCAGGTCGGGTGGGAGACCCAGTACTTC. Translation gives CASSEAGQVGWETQYF.

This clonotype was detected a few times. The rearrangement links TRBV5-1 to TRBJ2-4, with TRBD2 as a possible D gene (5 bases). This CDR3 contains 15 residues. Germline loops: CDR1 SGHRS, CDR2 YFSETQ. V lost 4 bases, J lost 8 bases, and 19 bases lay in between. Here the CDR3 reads CASSPRSNSEDIQYF. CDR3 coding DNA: TGCGCCAGCAGCCCCCGGTCGAATTCGGAGGACATTCAGTACTTC.

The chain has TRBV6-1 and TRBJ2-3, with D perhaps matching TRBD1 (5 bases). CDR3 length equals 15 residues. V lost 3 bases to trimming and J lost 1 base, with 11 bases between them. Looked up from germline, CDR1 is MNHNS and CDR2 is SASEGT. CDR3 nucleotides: TGTGCCAGCAGTGACCAGGGTTTAGGCACAGATACGCAGTATTTT. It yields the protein CASSDQGLGTDTQYF.

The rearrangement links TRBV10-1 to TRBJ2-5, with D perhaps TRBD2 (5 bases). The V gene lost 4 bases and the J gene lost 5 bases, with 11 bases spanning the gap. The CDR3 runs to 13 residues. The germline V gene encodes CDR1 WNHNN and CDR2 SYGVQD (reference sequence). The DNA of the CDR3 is TGCGCCAGCAGTGTCGGTAGCGAGGAGACCCAGTACTTC. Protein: CASSVGSEETQYF.

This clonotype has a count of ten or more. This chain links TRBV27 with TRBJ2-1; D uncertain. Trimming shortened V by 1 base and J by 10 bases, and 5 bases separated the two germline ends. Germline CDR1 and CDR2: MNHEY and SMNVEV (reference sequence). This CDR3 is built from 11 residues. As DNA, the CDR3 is TGTGCCAGCAGTTTATTCAAAGAGCAGTTCTTC. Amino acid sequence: CASSLFKEQFF.

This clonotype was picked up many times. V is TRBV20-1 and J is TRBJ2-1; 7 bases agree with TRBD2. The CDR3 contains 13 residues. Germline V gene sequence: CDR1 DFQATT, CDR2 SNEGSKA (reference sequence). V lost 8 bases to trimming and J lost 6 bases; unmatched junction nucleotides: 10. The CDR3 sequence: CSPGVGRANEQFF. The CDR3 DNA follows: TGCAGTCCTGGGGTAGGGAGGGCCAATGAGCAGTTCTTC.

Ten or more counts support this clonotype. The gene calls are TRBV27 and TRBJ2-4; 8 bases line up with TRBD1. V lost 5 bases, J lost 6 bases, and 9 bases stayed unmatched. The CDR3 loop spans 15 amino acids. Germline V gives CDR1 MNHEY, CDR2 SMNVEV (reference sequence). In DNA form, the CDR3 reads TGTGCCAGCAGTGACCGGGACAGGCCACTAAACATTCAGTACTTC. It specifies CASSDRDRPLNIQYF.

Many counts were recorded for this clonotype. CDR3 in DNA: TGTGCCAGCAGTTTAGGAAGGGGGGGTTATTACAATGAGCAGTTCTTC. Residues: CASSLGRGGYYNEQFF. The rearrangement joins TRBV28 to TRBJ2-1; D possibly corresponds to TRBD2 (7 bases). This CDR3 is built from 16 residues. CDR1 and CDR2 (germline): MDHEN, SYDVKM. The V end lost 2 bases, the J end lost 4 bases, and 15 bases lay between the germline ends.

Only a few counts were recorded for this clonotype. In nucleotides, the CDR3 is TGTGCCAGCAGTTTTCGGAGGGGATGGAGCAATCAGCCCCAGCATTTT. Translating gives CASSFRRGWSNQPQHF. The chain joins TRBV28 to TRBJ1-5, with D maybe TRBD1 (5 bases). The germline gives CDR1 MDHEN, CDR2 SYDVKM. This CDR3 spans 16 amino acids. V was pared by 3 bases and J by 1 base, with 13 bases between.

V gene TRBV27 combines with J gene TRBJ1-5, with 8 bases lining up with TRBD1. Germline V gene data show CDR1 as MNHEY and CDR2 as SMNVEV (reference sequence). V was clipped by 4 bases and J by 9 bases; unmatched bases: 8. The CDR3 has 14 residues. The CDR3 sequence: CASSYGQGVGPQHF. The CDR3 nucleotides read TGTGCCAGCAGTTACGGACAGGGCGTCGGGCCCCAGCATTTT.

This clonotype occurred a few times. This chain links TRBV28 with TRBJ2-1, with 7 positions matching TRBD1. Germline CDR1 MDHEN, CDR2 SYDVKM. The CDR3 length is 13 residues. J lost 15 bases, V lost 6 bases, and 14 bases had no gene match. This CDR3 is CASSHVGTVGLFF. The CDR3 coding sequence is TGTGCCAGCAGCCATGTGGGGACAGTTGGGTTGTTCTTC.

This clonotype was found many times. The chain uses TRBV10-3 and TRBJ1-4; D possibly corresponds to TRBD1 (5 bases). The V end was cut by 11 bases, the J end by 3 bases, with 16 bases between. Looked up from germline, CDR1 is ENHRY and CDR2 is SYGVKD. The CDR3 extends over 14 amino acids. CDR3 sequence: CAAASRDPNEKLFF. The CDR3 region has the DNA TGTGCCGCAGCCTCCAGGGACCCTAATGAAAAACTGTTTTTT.

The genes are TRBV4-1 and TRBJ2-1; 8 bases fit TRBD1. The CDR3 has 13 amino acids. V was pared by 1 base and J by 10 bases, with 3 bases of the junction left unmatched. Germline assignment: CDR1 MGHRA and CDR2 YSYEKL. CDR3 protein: CASSQGDRTEQFF. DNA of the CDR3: TGCGCCAGCAGCCAAGGGGACAGGACAGAGCAGTTCTTC.

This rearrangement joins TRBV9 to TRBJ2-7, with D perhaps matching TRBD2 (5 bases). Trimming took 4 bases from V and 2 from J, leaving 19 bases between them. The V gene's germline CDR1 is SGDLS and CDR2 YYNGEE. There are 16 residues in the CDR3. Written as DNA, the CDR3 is TGTGCCAGCAGCTTGAGGGCCGACCCCGGCGCCTACGAGCAGTACTTC. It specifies CASSLRADPGAYEQYF.

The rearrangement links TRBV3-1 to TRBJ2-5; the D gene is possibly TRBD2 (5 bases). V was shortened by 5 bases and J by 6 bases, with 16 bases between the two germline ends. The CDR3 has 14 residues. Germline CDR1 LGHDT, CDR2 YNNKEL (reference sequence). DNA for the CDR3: TGTGCCAGCAGCTTACAAGAAGGACTCCAGACCCAGTACTTC. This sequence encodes CASSLQEGLQTQYF.

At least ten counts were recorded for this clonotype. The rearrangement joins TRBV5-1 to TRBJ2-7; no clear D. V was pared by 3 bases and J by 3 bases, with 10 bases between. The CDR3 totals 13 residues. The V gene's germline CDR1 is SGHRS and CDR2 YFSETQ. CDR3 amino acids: CASSSEPFYEQYF. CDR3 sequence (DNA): TGCGCCAGCAGCTCAGAGCCTTTCTACGAGCAGTACTTC.

The CDR3 loop is CASSSPSGLAGDSYEQYF. CDR3 sequence (DNA): TGTGCCAGCAGCTCCCCCTCCGGACTAGCGGGAGATTCGTACGAGCAGTACTTC. This sequence joins TRBV13 and TRBJ2-7; 13 bases align to TRBD2. Germline V lookup: CDR1 PRHDT, CDR2 FYEKMQ (reference sequence). The CDR3 spans 18 residues. The trim removed 4 bases at V and 4 bases at J, leaving 13 bases unmatched.

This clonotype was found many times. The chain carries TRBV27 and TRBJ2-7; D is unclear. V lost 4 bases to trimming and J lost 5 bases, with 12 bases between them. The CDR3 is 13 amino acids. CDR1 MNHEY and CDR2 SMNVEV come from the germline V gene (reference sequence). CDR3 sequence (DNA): TGTGCCAGCAGTTCGTCCCCGCGCAACGAGCAGTACTTC. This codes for CASSSSPRNEQYF.

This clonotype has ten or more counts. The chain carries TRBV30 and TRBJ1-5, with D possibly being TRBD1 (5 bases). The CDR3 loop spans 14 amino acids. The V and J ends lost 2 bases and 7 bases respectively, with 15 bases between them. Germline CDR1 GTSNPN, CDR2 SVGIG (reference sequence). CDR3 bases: TGTGCCTGGAGTAATACGGGTAAGGGGCAGCCCCAGCATTTT. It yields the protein CAWSNTGKGQPQHF.

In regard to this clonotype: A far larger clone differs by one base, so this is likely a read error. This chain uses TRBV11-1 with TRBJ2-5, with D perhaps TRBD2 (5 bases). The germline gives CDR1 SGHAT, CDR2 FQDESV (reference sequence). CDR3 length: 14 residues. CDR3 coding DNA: TGTGCCAGCGGCTTACGAGCGGCCCAAGAGACCCAGTACTTC. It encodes CASGLRAAQETQYF.

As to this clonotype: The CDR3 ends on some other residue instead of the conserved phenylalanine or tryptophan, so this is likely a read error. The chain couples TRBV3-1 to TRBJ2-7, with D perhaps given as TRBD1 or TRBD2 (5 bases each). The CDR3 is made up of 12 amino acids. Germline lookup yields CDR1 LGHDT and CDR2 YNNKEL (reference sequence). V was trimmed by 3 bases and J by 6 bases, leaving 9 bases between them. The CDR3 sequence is CASSHRAGEQYL. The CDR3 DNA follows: TGTGCCAGCAGCCACAGGGCGGGCGAGCAGTACCTC.

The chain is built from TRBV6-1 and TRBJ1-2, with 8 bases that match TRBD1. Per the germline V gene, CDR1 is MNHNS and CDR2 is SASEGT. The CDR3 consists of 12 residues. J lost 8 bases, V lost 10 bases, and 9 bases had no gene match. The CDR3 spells CATRTGTGGYTF. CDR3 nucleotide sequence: TGTGCCACCCGGACAGGGACGGGAGGCTACACCTTC.

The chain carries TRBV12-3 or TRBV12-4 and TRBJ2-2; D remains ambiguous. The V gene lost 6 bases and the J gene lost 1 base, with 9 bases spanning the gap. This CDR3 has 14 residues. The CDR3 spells CASRYLVNTGELFF. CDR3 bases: TGTGCCAGCAGATATCTAGTGAACACCGGGGAGCTGTTTTTT.

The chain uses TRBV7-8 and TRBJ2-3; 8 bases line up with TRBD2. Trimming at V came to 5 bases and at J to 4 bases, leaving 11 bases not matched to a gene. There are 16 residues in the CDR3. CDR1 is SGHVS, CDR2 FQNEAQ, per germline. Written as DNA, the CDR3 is TGTGCCAGCAGCCAAGCCCTTGGGCGGGAGGCAGATACGCAGTATTTT. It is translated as CASSQALGREADTQYF.